This TCR beta chain was identified during a study of T cell responses to AZD1222 COVID-19 vaccine. Worth noting for this clone: Its antigen remains unidentified.

From germline, CDR1 is LGHDT and CDR2 YNNKEL (reference sequence). The CDR3 is 16 residues long. Trimming removed 5 bases from V and 2 bases from J, with 17 bases in between. General observations from the study: Spike-specific TCR breadth and depth both grew after two AZD1222 doses. Unmutated variant regions are reportedly the target of nearly half of TCRs that are spike-specific.

The table came from immunoSEQ multiplex PCR; TCRdb's copy has only in-frame clones and leaves some out. Of approximately 140,000 clones in the sample, about nine tenths were seen once. This specimen was peripheral blood, taken 28 days after the second AZD1222 dose. This TCR came from an adult who received the AZD1222 COVID-19 vaccine. The chain links TRBV3-1 (or the pseudogene TRBV3-2) to TRBJ2-3; possibly TRBD1 for D (6 bases). Here the CDR3 reads CASSEEPDSLTDTQYF. Here the CDR3 DNA reads TGTGCCAGCAGCGAGGAACCGGACAGTCTCACAGATACGCAGTATTTT.